The present entry profiles one T cell receptor beta chain with its context. This sample is drawn from a study of blood T cell repertoires in COVID-19. On the study more broadly: The samples span acute and convalescent COVID-19 from the United States, Italy and Spain. The analysed material was cDNA or gDNA that came from T cells, B-cell-depleted T cells, or PBMCs.

Enrolment of Seattle patients took place during active infection, and they were followed longitudinally. Looked up from germline, CDR1 is MNHEY and CDR2 is SMNVEV (reference sequence). Trimming took 3 bases from V and 4 from J, leaving 13 bases between them. The CDR3 totals 15 residues. Original processing methods: Reference gene primer amplification gave estimated nucleated cell counts. This table comes from immunoSEQ multiplex PCR, and its TCRdb copy is limited to in-frame clones, with some not included. That table supplies the V and J calls and clone size; D and trimming were determined from the DNA. The table shows 150,000 to 180,000 clones, with approximately 84% occurring only once.

This chain connects TRBV27 to TRBJ1-3, with a tentative D call TRBD1 (6 bases). Sequencing input: peripheral blood. The receptor comes from a woman between 55 and 75 years old with COVID-19, enrolled during active disease. In DNA, the CDR3 is TGTGCCAGCAGTTTCTCTCTGGGGACAGGAAACACCATATATTTT. Protein sequence: CASSFSLGTGNTIYF.